This T cell receptor (beta chain) was recorded in a study of blood T cell repertoires in COVID-19. Study background: Recovery among Cohort 3 donors was established by two negative PCRs, clearance, or symptom resolution.

Profiling relied on immunoSEQ multiplex PCR, and the TCRdb table lists in-frame clones only, not all of them. The sample shows fewer than 250,000 clones, around nine tenths of them seen only once. Living in 24 US areas, the participants were between roughly 18 and 90 years of age. This clonotype was sampled from a man aged 25 to 40 in a cohort exposed to, infected with or recovered from COVID-19 (not recorded which). Sequenced: PBMCs or T cells enriched from blood (not recorded which).

CDR3 coding DNA: TGTGCCAGCAGCCCCCCGACGGGGTCGGGCACTGAAGCTTTCTTT. Encoded protein: CASSPPTGSGTEAFF. This sequence joins TRBV7-2 and TRBJ1-1; D uncertain. V was shortened by 5 bases and J by 4 bases, with 17 bases between the two germline ends. The CDR3 sequence is 15 residues long. Germline loops: CDR1 SGHTA, CDR2 FQGNSA.